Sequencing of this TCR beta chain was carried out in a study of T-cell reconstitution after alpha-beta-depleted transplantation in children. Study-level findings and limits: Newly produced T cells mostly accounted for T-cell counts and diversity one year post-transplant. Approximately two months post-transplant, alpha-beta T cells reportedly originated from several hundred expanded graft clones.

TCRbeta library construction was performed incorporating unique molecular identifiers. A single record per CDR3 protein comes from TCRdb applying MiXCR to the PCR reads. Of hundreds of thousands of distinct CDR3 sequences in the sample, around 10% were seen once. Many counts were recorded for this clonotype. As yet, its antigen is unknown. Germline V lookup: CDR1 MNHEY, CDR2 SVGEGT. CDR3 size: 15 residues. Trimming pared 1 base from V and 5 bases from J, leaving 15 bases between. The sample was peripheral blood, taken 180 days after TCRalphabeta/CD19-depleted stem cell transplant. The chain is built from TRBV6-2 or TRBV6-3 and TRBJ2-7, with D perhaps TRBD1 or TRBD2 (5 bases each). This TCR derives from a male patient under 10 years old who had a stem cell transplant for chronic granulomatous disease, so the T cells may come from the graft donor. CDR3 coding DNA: TGTGCCAGCAGTTACTGGGGGAACCTCAGGGACGAGCAGTACTTC. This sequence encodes CASSYWGNLRDEQYF.